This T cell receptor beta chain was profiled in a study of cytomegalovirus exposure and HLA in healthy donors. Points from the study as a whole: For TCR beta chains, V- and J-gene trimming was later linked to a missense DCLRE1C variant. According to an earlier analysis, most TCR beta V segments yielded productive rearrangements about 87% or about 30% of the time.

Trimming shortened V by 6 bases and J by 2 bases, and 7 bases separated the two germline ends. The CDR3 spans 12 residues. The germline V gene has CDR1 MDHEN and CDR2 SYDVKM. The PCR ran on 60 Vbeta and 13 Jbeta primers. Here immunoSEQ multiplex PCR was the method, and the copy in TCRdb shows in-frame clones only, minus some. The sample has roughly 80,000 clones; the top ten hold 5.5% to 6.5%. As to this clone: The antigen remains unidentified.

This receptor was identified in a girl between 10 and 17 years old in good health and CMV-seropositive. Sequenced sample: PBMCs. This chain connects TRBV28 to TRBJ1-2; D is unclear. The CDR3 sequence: CASRRANYGYTF. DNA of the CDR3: TGTGCCAGCAGGAGGGCGAACTATGGCTACACCTTC.